The entry below gives a single TCR beta chain sequence along with its context. The germline CDR1 and CDR2 sequences are MNHEY and SVGAGI. CDR3 length: 15 residues. The V and J ends lost 6 bases and 3 bases respectively, with 15 bases between them. This specimen comes from a study of blood T cell repertoires in COVID-19. Assay: immunoSEQ multiplex PCR; the TCRdb copy retains only in-frame clones and omits some. The sample lists over 10,000 clones, 65% to 90% seen once, with about 53% in the top ten. The receptor's source is a man older than 75 with acute or convalescent COVID-19. The sample comprised peripheral blood. The chain employs TRBV6-5 and TRBJ1-5, with D possibly being TRBD1 (5 bases). This CDR3 is CASRTAPKVNQPQHF. DNA of the CDR3: TGTGCCAGCAGGACAGCCCCTAAAGTCAATCAGCCCCAGCATTTT.